The T cell receptor beta chain described here comes from a study of persistence of HIV-infected CD4 T cells. About this clone: Antigen unknown.

Germline-derived CDR1 and CDR2 are MNHEY and SMNVEV (reference sequence). There are 13 residues in the CDR3. The V end was cut by 10 bases, the J end by 5 bases, with 17 bases between. Cells were stimulated with overlapping HIV-1 Gag 15-mer peptides. Memory cells lacking CD40L and CD69 with high CD45RO were sorted. This was the immunoSEQ version 4 assay in survey mode. Repertoires were generated with immunoSEQ multiplex PCR, while TCRdb's copy carries only in-frame clones and drops some. The profile shows about 64,000 clones, more than 70% of them singletons. This sequence joins TRBV27 and TRBJ1-1, with D possibly being TRBD1 (6 bases). The receptor comes from an adult man with HIV who was CMV-seropositive. The material sequenced was CD4+ T cells sorted from PBMCs after approximately 19-hour stimulation, taken from a patient who received antiretroviral therapy. This CDR3 reads CATRDTERTEAFF. The CDR3, as DNA: TGTGCCACCAGGGACACCGAAAGGACTGAAGCTTTCTTT.